This T cell receptor beta chain emerged from a study of blood T cells in healthy people across ages. Study-wide points: Long-lived and aged donors differed, with more naive CD4+ cells and higher diversity in the long-lived. TCR beta diversity per million T cells fell roughly linearly with age.

Total RNA was isolated from each sample in quantities of at least 5 micrograms. It was with a sample-barcoded 5' primer and a J-beta primer mix that a second PCR of roughly 6 to 12 cycles was run. Every molecule of cDNA carried a tag from a template-switch adaptor with 12 random nucleotides. Using its own MiXCR run on the 5' RACE reads, TCRdb lists one record per CDR3 protein. There are about 1.5 million distinct CDR3 sequences in the sample; 35% to 45% occur only once, and more than 4% lies in the top ten. Germline lookup yields CDR1 MNHEY and CDR2 SVGAGI. The CDR3 has 15 amino acids. V lost 0 bases, J lost 4 bases, and 9 bases lay in between. This clonotype was counted a few times. Its antigen is as yet unknown.

The rearrangement uses TRBV6-5 and TRBJ1-4; D remains ambiguous. This clonotype originated in a woman aged 18-30 years in good health. Source material: blood. CDR3 loop: CASSYSGVVNEKLFF. CDR3 DNA sequence: TGTGCCAGCAGTTACTCCGGGGTGGTTAATGAAAAACTGTTTTTT.